One sample yielded the 5 T cell receptor beta chains listed below, sequenced in a study of blood T cells in healthy people across ages. Next came a second PCR, run for about 7 to 12 cycles, which used a sample-barcoded 5' primer along with a J-beta primer mix. TCRdb re-derived calls from the 5' RACE reads in MiXCR, one entry per CDR3 protein. The table shows roughly 2 million distinct CDR3 sequences, with just under 50% occurring only once. Sequencing input: blood. The receptors shown here come from a woman aged 40 to 50 in good health.

CDR3 sequence reads: CASSTSGTRNSNQPQHF. CDR3 DNA: TGTGCCAGTAGTACATCCGGGACGAGGAATAGCAATCAGCCCCAGCATTTT. The chain has TRBV19 and TRBJ1-5; D may be TRBD1 (5 bases). The germline V gene has CDR1 LNHDA and CDR2 SQIVND (reference sequence). V gave up 4 bases and J gave up 0 bases, with 16 bases separating them. The CDR3 consists of 17 residues.

This clonotype has a handful of counts. The chain combines TRBV6-2 or TRBV6-3 with TRBJ2-5; 7 bases are a match to TRBD1. From germline, CDR1 is MNHEY and CDR2 SVGEGT. The ends lost 2 bases at V and 1 base at J; junction bases unmatched: 4. The CDR3 sequence is 15 residues long. The chain's CDR3 is CASSYGQELQETQYF. CDR3 bases: TGTGCCAGCAGTTACGGACAGGAACTCCAAGAGACCCAGTACTTC.

V is TRBV6-5 and J is TRBJ2-4, with TRBD1 identical over 7 bases. The V gene's germline CDR1 is MNHEY and CDR2 SVGAGI. Unmatched junction bases numbered 9, after V lost 5 bases and J lost 8 bases. The CDR3 length is 14 residues. CDR3 bases: TGTGCCAGCAGTCTCACAGGGGCGGAAGACATTCAGTACTTC. Translating gives CASSLTGAEDIQYF.

CDR3: CSAGGQAGDTEAFF. The CDR3 nucleotides are TGCAGTGCTGGGGGACAGGCCGGGGACACTGAAGCTTTCTTT. The J gene is TRBJ1-1, the V gene TRBV20-1; 8 bases fit TRBD1. The trim removed 5 bases at V and 3 bases at J, leaving 8 bases unmatched. From germline, CDR1 is DFQATT and CDR2 SNEGSKA (reference sequence). The CDR3 spans 14 residues.

This clonotype was seen more than once but under ten times. This sequence joins TRBV12-3 or TRBV12-4 and TRBJ2-1, with 9 bases fitting TRBD1. The CDR3 covers 15 residues. Losses at the gene ends were 6 bases for V and 8 bases for J; bases not matched to a gene: 11. CDR3 nucleotide sequence: TGTGCCAGCAGCCTCCGGGGACAGGGTGGGGATGAGCAGTTCTTC. Its protein product is CASSLRGQGGDEQFF.